This entry lists 12 T cell receptor beta chains sequenced from one sample in a study of blood T cell repertoires in COVID-19. TCRdb's table, derived via immunoSEQ multiplex PCR, lists solely in-frame clones and lacks some. Of about 53,000 clones in the sample, around 84% were seen once. The specimen was peripheral blood. The receptors here all came from a man aged 70 or older with active COVID-19.

The chain uses TRBV7-3 and TRBJ2-2, with TRBD1 identical over 8 bases. The ends lost 8 bases at V and 6 bases at J; junction bases unmatched: 5. Germline V gene sequence: CDR1 SGHTA, CDR2 FQGTGA. This CDR3 has 13 residues. The CDR3 DNA reads TGTGCCAGCCGCGACAGGGGTGCCGGGGAGCTGTTTTTT. Translating it yields CASRDRGAGELFF.

This rearrangement joins TRBV5-4 to TRBJ1-1; no clear D gene. This CDR3 contains 15 residues. The V end lost 0 bases, the J end lost 1 base, and 10 bases lay between the germline ends. Germline V gene lookup returns CDR1 SGHNT and CDR2 YYREEE (reference sequence). The CDR3 is CASSLEARRNTEAFF. CDR3 bases: TGTGCCAGCAGCTTGGAGGCCAGGCGGAACACTGAAGCTTTCTTT. Full variable domain (rest looked up from reference TRBV5-4 and TRBJ1-1): ETGVTQSPTHLIKTRGQQVTLRCSSQSGHNTVSWYQQALGQGPQFIFQYYREEENGRGNFPPRFSGLQFPNYSSELNVNALELDDSALYLCASSLEARRNTEAFFGQGTRLTVV.

The CDR3 region is CASSLAPTGGDQPQHF. The CDR3, as DNA: TGCGCCAGCAGCTTGGCCCCGACAGGGGGCGATCAGCCCCAGCATTTT. The chain recombines TRBV5-1 with TRBJ1-5; 10 bases agree with TRBD1. The CDR3 is made up of 16 amino acids. Per germline, CDR1 SGHRS and CDR2 YFSETQ. V trimming: 0 bases; J trimming: 5 bases; junction bases outside the gene matches: 5.

This chain links TRBV7-2 with TRBJ1-2; D might be TRBD1 (5 bases). V shed 2 bases and J shed 7 bases, with 11 bases lying between them. The CDR3 runs to 13 residues. Per germline, CDR1 SGHTA and CDR2 FQGNSA. Here the CDR3 DNA reads TGTGCCAGCAGCTTAAAGGGGAGGAGTGGCTACACCTTC. It specifies CASSLKGRSGYTF.

V gene TRBV10-1 combines with J gene TRBJ2-1; D remains unclear. Trimming removed 8 bases at V and 4 bases at J, with 15 bases between. This CDR3 has 14 residues. Per germline, CDR1 WNHNN and CDR2 SYGVQD (reference sequence). DNA of the CDR3: TGCGCCAGCTCCAAGGTCCGACTGTACAATGAGCAGTTCTTC. It encodes CASSKVRLYNEQFF.

This sequence joins TRBV29-1 and TRBJ2-5, with D tentatively TRBD1 (5 bases). V was cut by 4 bases and J by 5 bases, with 20 bases left in between. The CDR3 spans 15 residues. The germline gives CDR1 SQVTM, CDR2 ANQGSEA. CDR3 in amino acids: CSVVNPTLAGETQYF. The CDR3 DNA reads TGCAGCGTTGTAAATCCCACTTTAGCAGGGGAGACCCAGTACTTC.

The gene calls are TRBV27 and TRBJ1-1; the D gene is possibly TRBD1 (5 bases). This CDR3 is 14 amino acids long. Germline V gene lookup returns CDR1 MNHEY and CDR2 SMNVEV (reference sequence). The V gene lost 1 base and the J gene lost 5 bases, with 11 bases spanning the gap. CDR3 in DNA: TGTGCCAGCAGTTTATATGGGGCGCGGACTGAAGCTTTCTTT. Amino acids: CASSLYGARTEAFF.

The gene calls are TRBV14 and TRBJ2-1; perhaps TRBD2 as D (7 bases). This CDR3 region has 17 residues. The V and J ends lost 4 bases and 0 bases respectively, with 16 bases between them. Germline loops: CDR1 SGHDN, CDR2 FVKESK. The chain's CDR3 is CASSPGGAGASYNEQFF. In nucleotides, the CDR3 is TGTGCCAGCAGCCCTGGGGGCGCGGGGGCCTCCTACAATGAGCAGTTCTTC.

The rearrangement links TRBV18 to TRBJ1-5, with a tentative D call TRBD1 (6 bases). This CDR3 is 14 amino acids long. Germline V gene lookup returns CDR1 KGHSH and CDR2 LQKENI. V lost 3 bases to trimming and J lost 3 bases, with 9 bases between them. As DNA, the CDR3 is TGTGCCAGCTCACCTCAGGGGTACAATCAGCCCCAGCATTTT. Protein product: CASSPQGYNQPQHF.

The chain has TRBV4-2 and TRBJ2-7, with 7 positions matching TRBD2. V gave up 8 bases and J gave up 0 bases; unmatched junction bases: 16. This CDR3 region has 17 residues. Germline loops: CDR1 LGHNA, CDR2 YNFKEQ. CDR3 in DNA: TGTGCCAGCGGCGAGCGGACTGGCGGGGGAAGCTCCTACGAGCAGTACTTC. Amino acids: CASGERTGGGSSYEQYF.

The chain carries TRBV2 and TRBJ1-4; TRBD1 matches at 8 bases. Trimming removed 5 bases from V and 5 bases from J; junction bases left unmatched: 4. The CDR3 spans 14 residues. Germline V gene sequence: CDR1 SNHLY, CDR2 FYNNEI. The CDR3 sequence is CASSLQGGNEKLFF. The CDR3 region has the DNA TGTGCCAGCAGTTTACAGGGGGGGAATGAAAAACTGTTTTTT.

The V call is TRBV13, the J call TRBJ1-3; TRBD1 aligns across 8 bases. CDR3 length: 16 residues. Germline V gene lookup returns CDR1 PRHDT and CDR2 FYEKMQ (reference sequence). With V trimmed by 2 bases and J by 1 base, 4 bases remained unmatched. CDR3 coding DNA: TGTGCCAGCAGCTTAAGACAGGGGAGGTCTGGAAACACCATATATTTT. Its protein is CASSLRQGRSGNTIYF.